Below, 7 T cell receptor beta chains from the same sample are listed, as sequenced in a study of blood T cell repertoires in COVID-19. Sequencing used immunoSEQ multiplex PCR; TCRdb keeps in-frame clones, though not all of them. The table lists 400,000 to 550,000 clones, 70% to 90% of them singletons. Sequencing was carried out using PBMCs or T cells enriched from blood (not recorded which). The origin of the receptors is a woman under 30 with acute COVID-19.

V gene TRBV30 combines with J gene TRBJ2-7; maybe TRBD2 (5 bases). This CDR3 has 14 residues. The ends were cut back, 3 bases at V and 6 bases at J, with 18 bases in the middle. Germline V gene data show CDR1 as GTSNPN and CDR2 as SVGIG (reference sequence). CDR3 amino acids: CAWSSQGSTSEQYF. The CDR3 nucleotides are TGTGCCTGGAGCTCGCAAGGGAGTACGTCCGAGCAGTACTTC.

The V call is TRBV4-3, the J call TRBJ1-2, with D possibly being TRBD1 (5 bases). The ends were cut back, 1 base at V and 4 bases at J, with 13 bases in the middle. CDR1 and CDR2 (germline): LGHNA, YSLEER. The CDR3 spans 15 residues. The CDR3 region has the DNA TGCGCCAGCAGCCAAGGTGCGGGGGAGAGCTATGGCTACACCTTC. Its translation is CASSQGAGESYGYTF.

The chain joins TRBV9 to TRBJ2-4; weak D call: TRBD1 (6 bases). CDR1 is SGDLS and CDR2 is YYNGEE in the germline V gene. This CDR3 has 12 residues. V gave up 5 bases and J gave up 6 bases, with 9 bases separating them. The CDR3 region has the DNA TGTGCCAGCAGTGACAGGCTAAACATTCAGTACTTC. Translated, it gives CASSDRLNIQYF. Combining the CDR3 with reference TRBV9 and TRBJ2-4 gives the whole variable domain DSGVTQTPKHLITATGQRVTLRCSPRSGDLSVYWYQQSLDQGLQFLIQYYNGEERAKGNILERFSAQQFPDLHSELNLSSLELGDSALYFCASSDRLNIQYFGAGTRLSVL.

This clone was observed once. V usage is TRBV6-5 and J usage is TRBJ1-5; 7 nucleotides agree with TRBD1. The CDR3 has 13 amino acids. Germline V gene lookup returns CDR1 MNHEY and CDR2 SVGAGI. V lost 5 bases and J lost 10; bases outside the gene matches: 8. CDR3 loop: CASSRETGLPQHF. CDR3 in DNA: TGTGCCAGCAGTCGCGAGACAGGGCTCCCCCAGCATTTT.

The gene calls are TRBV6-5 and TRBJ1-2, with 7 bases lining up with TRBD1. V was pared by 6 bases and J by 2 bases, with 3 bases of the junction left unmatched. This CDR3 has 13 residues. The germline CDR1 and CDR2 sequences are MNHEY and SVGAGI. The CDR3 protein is CASRTTGNYGYTF. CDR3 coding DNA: TGTGCCAGCAGGACGACAGGGAACTATGGCTACACCTTC.

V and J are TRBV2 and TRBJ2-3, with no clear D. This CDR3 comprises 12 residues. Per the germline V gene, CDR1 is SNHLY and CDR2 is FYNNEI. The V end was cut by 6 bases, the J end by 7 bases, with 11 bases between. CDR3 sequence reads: CASSAYSYTQYF. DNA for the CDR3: TGTGCCAGCAGCGCCTACAGTTATACGCAGTATTTT.

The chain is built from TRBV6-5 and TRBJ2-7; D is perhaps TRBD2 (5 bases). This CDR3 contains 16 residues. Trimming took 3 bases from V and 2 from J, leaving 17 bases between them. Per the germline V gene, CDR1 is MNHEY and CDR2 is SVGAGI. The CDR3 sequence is CASSYNSAGGPYEQYF. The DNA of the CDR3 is TGTGCCAGCAGTTATAATTCGGCTGGCGGGCCCTACGAGCAGTACTTC.